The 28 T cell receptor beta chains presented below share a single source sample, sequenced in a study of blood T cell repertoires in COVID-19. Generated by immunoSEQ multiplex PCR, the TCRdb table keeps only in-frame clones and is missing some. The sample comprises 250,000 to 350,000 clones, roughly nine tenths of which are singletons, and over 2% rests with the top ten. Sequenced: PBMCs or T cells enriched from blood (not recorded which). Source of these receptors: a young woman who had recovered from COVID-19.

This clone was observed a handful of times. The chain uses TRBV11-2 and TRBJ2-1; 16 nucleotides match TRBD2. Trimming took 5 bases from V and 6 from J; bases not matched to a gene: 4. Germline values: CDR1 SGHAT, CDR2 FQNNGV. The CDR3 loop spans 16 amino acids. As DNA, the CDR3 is TGTGCCAGCAGCGTAGGGACTAGCGGGGGGGCCAATGAGCAGTTCTTC. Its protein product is CASSVGTSGGANEQFF.

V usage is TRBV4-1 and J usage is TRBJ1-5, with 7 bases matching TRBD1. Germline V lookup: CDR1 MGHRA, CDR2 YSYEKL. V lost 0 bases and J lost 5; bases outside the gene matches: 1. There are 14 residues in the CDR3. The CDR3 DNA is TGCGCCAGCAGCCAAGATCAGGGGGATCAGCCCCAGCATTTT. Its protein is CASSQDQGDQPQHF.

The CDR3 DNA reads TGTGCCAGCAGTGAAGCGCTAGATGAAGCTTTCTTT. Its translation: CASSEALDEAFF. The gene calls are TRBV2 and TRBJ1-1, with D unclear. The CDR3 extends over 12 amino acids. The germline gives CDR1 SNHLY, CDR2 FYNNEI. Trimming took off 0 bases at V and 7 bases at J, with 6 bases between the two ends.

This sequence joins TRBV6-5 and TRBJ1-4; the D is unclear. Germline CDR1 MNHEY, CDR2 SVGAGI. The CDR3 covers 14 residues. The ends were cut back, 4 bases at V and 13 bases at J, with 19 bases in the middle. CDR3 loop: CASSLTRSPERLFF. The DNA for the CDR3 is TGTGCCAGCAGTTTAACACGATCCCCCGAGCGACTGTTTTTT.

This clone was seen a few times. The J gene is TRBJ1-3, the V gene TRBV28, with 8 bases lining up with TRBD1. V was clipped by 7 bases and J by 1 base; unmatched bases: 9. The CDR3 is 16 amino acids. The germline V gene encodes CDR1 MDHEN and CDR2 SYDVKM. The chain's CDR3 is CASTPGGFTSGNTIYF. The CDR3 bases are TGTGCCAGCACACCAGGGGGCTTCACTTCTGGAAACACCATATATTTT.

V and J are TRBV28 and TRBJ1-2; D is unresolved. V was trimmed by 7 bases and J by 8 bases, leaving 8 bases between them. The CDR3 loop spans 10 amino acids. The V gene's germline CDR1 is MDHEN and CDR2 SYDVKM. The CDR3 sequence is CASTGKGYTF. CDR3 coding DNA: TGTGCCAGCACCGGGAAGGGCTACACCTTC.

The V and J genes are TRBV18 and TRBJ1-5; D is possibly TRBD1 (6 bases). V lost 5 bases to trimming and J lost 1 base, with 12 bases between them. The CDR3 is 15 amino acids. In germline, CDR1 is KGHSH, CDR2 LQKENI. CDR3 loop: CASSEQGASNQPQHF. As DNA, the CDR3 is TGTGCCAGCTCAGAACAGGGTGCCAGCAATCAGCCCCAGCATTTT.

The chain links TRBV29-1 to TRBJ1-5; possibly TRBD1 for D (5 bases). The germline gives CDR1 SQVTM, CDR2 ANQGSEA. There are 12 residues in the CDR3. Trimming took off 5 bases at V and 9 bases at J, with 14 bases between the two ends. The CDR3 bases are TGCAGCGTTTCAGGGAAGGGTCGGCCCCAGCATTTT. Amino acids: CSVSGKGRPQHF.

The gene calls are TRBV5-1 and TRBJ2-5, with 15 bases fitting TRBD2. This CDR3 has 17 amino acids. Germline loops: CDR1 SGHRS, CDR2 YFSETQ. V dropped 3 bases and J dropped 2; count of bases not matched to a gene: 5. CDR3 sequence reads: CASSSGLAGGQQETQYF. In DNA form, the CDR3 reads TGCGCCAGCAGCTCGGGACTAGCGGGGGGACAGCAAGAGACCCAGTACTTC.

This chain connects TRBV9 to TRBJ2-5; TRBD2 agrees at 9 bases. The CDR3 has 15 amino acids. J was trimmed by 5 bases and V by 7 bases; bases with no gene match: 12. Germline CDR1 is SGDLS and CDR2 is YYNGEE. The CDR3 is CASASGSGGSETQYF. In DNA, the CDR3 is TGTGCCAGCGCCTCCGGAAGCGGGGGGTCCGAGACCCAGTACTTC.

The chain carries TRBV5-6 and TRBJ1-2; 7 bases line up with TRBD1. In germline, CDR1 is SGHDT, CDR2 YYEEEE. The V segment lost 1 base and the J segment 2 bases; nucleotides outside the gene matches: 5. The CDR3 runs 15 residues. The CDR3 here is CASSLNHRGNYGYTF. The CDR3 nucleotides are TGTGCCAGCAGCTTGAATCACAGGGGAAACTATGGCTACACCTTC.

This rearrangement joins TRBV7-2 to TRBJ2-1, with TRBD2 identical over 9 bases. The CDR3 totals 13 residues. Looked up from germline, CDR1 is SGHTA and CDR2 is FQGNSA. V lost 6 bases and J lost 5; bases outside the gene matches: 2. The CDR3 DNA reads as TGTGCCAGCAGGCTAGCGGGGAACAATGAGCAGTTCTTC. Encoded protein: CASRLAGNNEQFF.

CDR3 protein: CASSLDRTGDGYTF. CDR3 DNA: TGCGCCAGCAGCTTGGACCGGACAGGGGACGGCTACACCTTC. The chain combines TRBV5-1 with TRBJ1-2; TRBD1 matches 9 bases. Trimming at V came to 0 bases and at J to 8 bases, leaving 5 bases not matched to a gene. This CDR3 comprises 14 residues. Germline V gives CDR1 SGHRS, CDR2 YFSETQ.

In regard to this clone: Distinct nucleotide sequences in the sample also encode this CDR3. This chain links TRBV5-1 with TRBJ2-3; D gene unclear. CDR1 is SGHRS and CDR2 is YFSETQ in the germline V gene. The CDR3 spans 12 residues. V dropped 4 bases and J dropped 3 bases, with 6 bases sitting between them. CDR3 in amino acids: CASSPGTDTQYF. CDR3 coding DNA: TGCGCCAGCAGCCCCGGGACAGATACGCAGTATTTT. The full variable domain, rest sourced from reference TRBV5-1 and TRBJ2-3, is KAGVTQTPRYLIKTRGQQVTLSCSPISGHRSVSWYQQTPGQGLQFLFEYFSETQRNKGNFPGRFSGRQFSNSRSEMNVSTLELGDSALYLCASSPGTDTQYFGPGTRLTVL.

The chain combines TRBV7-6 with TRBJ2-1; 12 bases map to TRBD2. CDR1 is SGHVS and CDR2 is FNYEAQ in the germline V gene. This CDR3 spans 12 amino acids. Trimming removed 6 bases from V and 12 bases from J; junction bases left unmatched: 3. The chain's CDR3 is CASSATSGGQFF. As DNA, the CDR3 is TGTGCCAGCAGTGCGACTAGCGGGGGGCAGTTCTTC.

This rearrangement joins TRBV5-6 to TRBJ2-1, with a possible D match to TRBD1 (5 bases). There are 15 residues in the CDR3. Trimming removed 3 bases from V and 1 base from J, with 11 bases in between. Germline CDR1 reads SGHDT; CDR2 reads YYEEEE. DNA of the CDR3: TGTGCCAGCAGCTCGACAGACGAATCCTACAATGAGCAGTTCTTC. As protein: CASSSTDESYNEQFF.

CDR3 sequence (DNA): TGTGCCAGCAGCTTATACCCCGGTACAGGGAACACTGAAGCTTTCTTT. This sequence encodes CASSLYPGTGNTEAFF. J is TRBJ1-1 and V is TRBV7-3; TRBD1 might be the D (5 bases). There are 16 residues in the CDR3. V dropped 2 bases and J dropped 1 base, with 14 bases sitting between them. Per the germline V gene, CDR1 is SGHTA and CDR2 is FQGTGA.

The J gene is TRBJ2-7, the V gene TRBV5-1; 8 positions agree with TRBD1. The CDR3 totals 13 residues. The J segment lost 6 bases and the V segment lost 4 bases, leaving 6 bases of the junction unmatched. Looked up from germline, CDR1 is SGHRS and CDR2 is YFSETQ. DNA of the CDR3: TGCGCCAGCAGCGGCCAGACAGGGGCCGAGCAGTACTTC. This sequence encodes CASSGQTGAEQYF.

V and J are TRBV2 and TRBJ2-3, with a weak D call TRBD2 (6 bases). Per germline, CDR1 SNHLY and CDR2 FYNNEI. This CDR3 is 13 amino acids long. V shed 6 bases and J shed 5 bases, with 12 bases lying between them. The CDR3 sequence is CASSGTGGDTQYF. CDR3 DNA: TGTGCCAGCAGCGGGACTGGGGGAGATACGCAGTATTTT.

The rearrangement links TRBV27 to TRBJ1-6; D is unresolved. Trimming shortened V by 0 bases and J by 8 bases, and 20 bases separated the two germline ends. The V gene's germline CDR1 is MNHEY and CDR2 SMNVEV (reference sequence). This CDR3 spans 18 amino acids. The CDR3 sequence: CASSLSRGWALADSPLHF. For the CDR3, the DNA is TGTGCCAGCAGTTTATCGAGAGGGTGGGCACTGGCCGATTCACCCCTCCACTTT.

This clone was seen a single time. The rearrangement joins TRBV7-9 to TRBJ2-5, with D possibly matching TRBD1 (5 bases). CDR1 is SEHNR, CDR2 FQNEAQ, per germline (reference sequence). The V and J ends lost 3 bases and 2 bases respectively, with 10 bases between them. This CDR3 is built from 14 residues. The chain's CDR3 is CASSFLTAQETQYF. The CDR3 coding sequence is TGTGCCAGCAGCTTCCTGACAGCGCAAGAGACCCAGTACTTC.

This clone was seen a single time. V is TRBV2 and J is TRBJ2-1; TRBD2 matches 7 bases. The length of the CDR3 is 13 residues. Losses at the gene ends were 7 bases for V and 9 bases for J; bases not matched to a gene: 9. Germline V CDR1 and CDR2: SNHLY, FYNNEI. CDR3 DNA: TGTGCCAGCACTCCTCAAACTAGCGTTGAGCAGTTCTTC. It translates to CASTPQTSVEQFF.

Written as DNA, the CDR3 is TGTGCCTGGAAAGGGACAGCCCCGGGGACACTGTTTTTT. Protein sequence: CAWKGTAPGTLFF. V is TRBV30 and J is TRBJ1-4; TRBD1 agrees at 7 bases. J lost 13 bases, V lost 4 bases, and 12 bases had no gene match. The germline gives CDR1 GTSNPN, CDR2 SVGIG (reference sequence). This CDR3 region has 13 residues.

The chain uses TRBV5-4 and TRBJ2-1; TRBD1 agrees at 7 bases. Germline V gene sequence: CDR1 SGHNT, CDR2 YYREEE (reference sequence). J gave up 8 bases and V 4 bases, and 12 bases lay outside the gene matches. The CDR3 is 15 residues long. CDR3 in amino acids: CASSLPTGSWDEQFF. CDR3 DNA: TGTGCCAGCAGCCTACCGACAGGGAGCTGGGATGAGCAGTTCTTC.

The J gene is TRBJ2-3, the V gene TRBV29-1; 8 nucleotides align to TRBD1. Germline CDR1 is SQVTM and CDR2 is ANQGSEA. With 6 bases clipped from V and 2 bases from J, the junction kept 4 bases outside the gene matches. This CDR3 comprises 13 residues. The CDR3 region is CSVGQGATDTQYF. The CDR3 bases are TGCAGCGTAGGACAGGGAGCCACAGATACGCAGTATTTT.

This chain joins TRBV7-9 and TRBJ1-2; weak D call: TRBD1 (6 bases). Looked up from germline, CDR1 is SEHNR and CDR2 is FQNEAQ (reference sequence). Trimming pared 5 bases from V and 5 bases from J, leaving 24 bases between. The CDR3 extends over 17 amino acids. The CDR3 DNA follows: TGTGCCAGCAGCCGTGGGCAGTCGGACAGAAACTTTTATGGCTACACCTTC. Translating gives CASSRGQSDRNFYGYTF.

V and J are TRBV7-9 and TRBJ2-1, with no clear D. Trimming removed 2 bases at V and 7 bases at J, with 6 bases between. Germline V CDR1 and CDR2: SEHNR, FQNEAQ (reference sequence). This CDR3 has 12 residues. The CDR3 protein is CASSLTPNEQFF. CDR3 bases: TGTGCCAGCAGCTTAACACCGAATGAGCAGTTCTTC.

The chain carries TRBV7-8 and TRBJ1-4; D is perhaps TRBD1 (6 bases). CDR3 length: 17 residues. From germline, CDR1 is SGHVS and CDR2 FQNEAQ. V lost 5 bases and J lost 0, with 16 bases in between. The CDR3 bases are TGTGCCAGCAGCCTTTCCGGGACAACTGCAACTAATGAAAAACTGTTTTTT. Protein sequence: CASSLSGTTATNEKLFF.